The 7 T cell receptor beta chains given below trace back to one sample, sequenced in a study of blood T cell repertoires in COVID-19. Sequencing used immunoSEQ multiplex PCR; TCRdb keeps in-frame clones, though not all of them. The sample records roughly 200,000 clones, 81% being singletons. Sequencing was done on a sample of peripheral blood. Source of these receptors: a woman aged 40 to 55 with COVID-19, enrolled during active disease.

This clone showed up just once. This chain links TRBV19 with TRBJ2-7; a weak D match, TRBD1 (5 bases). The V end lost 4 bases, the J end lost 6 bases, and 16 bases lay between the germline ends. This CDR3 comprises 14 residues. The germline V gene has CDR1 LNHDA and CDR2 SQIVND (reference sequence). CDR3 bases: TGTGCCAGTAGTACCTCAGCCCAGGGTGGCGAGCAGTACGTC. Translating it yields CASSTSAQGGEQYV.

The rearrangement joins TRBV30 to TRBJ1-5, with D hard to call. The V gene lost 0 bases and the J gene lost 5 bases, with 14 bases spanning the gap. From germline, CDR1 is GTSNPN and CDR2 SVGIG (reference sequence). The CDR3 has 15 residues. The CDR3 sequence: CAWSVRLLGDQPQHF. The CDR3 DNA reads TGTGCCTGGAGTGTCCGACTCCTCGGGGATCAGCCCCAGCATTTT.

This clone has only one observation. The V and J genes are TRBV28 and TRBJ1-4; D is possibly TRBD1 (5 bases). The CDR3 extends over 14 amino acids. V shed 7 bases and J shed 6 bases, with 15 bases lying between them. Germline V gene sequence: CDR1 MDHEN, CDR2 SYDVKM. As DNA, the CDR3 is TGTGCCAGCATTATGGGGGGGGAGGATGAAAAACTGTTTTTT. Protein sequence: CASIMGGEDEKLFF.

The chain employs TRBV6-5 and TRBJ2-7; 7 bases are shared with TRBD2. The CDR3 loop spans 15 amino acids. Looked up from germline, CDR1 is MNHEY and CDR2 is SVGAGI. The ends lost 0 bases at V and 1 base at J; junction bases unmatched: 3. As DNA, the CDR3 is TGTGCCAGCAGTTACTCGGGGGGAGGGTCCTACGAGCAGTACTTC. Its translation is CASSYSGGGSYEQYF.

The sample holds a few counts of this clone. The genes are TRBV28 and TRBJ2-1; 11 bases line up with TRBD2. Losses at the gene ends were 5 bases for V and 0 bases for J; bases not matched to a gene: 3. CDR1 and CDR2 (germline): MDHEN, SYDVKM. The CDR3 is 16 residues long. CDR3 region: CASSRGTSGSYNEQFF. DNA of the CDR3: TGTGCCAGCAGTCGCGGGACTAGCGGCTCCTACAATGAGCAGTTCTTC.

The rearrangement uses TRBV3-1 (or the pseudogene TRBV3-2) and TRBJ1-4; a possible D gene is TRBD1 (6 bases). Germline CDR1 and CDR2: LGHDT and YNNKEL (reference sequence). Trimming pared 3 bases from V and 3 bases from J, leaving 14 bases between. The CDR3 loop spans 16 amino acids. As DNA, the CDR3 is TGTGCCAGCAGCCATGGGGGGGCTGGGGCTAATGAAAAACTGTTTTTT. Translation: CASSHGGAGANEKLFF.

This chain connects TRBV6-5 to TRBJ2-1; 7 bases align to TRBD2. This CDR3 contains 13 residues. Trimming cost V 5 bases and J 9 bases; bases outside gene matches: 7. The germline CDR1 and CDR2 sequences are MNHEY and SVGAGI. The DNA for the CDR3 is TGTGCCAGCAGTCTGGGGGGGACCGGTGAGCAGTTCTTC. Residues: CASSLGGTGEQFF.